This TCR beta chain was observed in a study of tumor-infiltrating lymphocytes in primary liver carcinoma. Starting material of 500 to 600 ng total RNA yielded TCR beta cDNA via a constant-region primer. TCR beta libraries came from three nested multiplex PCR rounds using slightly modified ARM-PCR. The study ran its first two PCR rounds for around 10 cycles each, using TRBV1-TRBV30 forward primers and a C-beta reverse primer. MiXCR was run by TCRdb on the multiplex PCR reads, yielding one entry per CDR3 protein. The sample shows roughly 100,000 distinct CDR3 sequences, roughly 69% of them seen only once. Findings and caveats of the study: Relative to tumor region pairs, the tumor-adjacent and tumor-blood pairs showed overlap that was lower. A significantly higher top-250-clone fraction was found in tumors than in blood (p = 0.039).

Co-extracted RNA and DNA came from roughly 20-30 mg of unsorted bulk tissue. Every patient had chronic HBV infection and was treatment-naive. Five separate regions were sampled from each tumor. CDR3 length: 18 amino acids. The V end was cut by 0 bases, the J end by 3 bases, with 17 bases between. The germline V gene has CDR1 LGHNT and CDR2 FRNRAP. The table lists this clonotype with many counts. Its specificity is unknown. This sequence originates from a woman aged 55-70 years with primary liver carcinoma and hepatitis B virus infection. V usage is TRBV12-5 and J usage is TRBJ2-2; D is possibly TRBD2 (6 bases). The specimen sequenced was liver tumor tissue from sampling region 5. Specified subset: tumor region T5, tumor centre. The CDR3 sequence: CASGLVRLEGSHTGELFF. The CDR3 DNA is TGTGCTAGTGGTTTGGTACGGTTGGAGGGAAGCCACACCGGGGAGCTGTTTTTT. The entire variable domain, with the rest obtained from reference TRBV12-5 and TRBJ2-2, is as follows: DARVTQTPRHKVTEMGQEVTMRCQPILGHNTVFWYRQTMMQGLELLAYFRNRAPLDDSGMPKDRFSAEMPDATLATLKIQPSEPRDSAVYFCASGLVRLEGSHTGELFFGEGSRLTVL.